Each of the 26 T cell receptor beta chains below was sequenced from the same sample in a study of cytomegalovirus exposure and HLA in healthy donors. The repertoire was sequenced with immunoSEQ multiplex PCR; TCRdb's copy has only in-frame clones and lacks some. The data hold tens of thousands of clones, with about 93% observed a single time. The sample was PBMCs. These receptor sequences come from a man aged 18-30 years in good health and CMV-seronegative.

The chain is built from TRBV10-3 and TRBJ1-1; 7 nucleotides match TRBD1. The CDR3 is 13 amino acids. Trimming cost V 3 bases and J 4 bases; bases outside gene matches: 2. Germline lookup yields CDR1 ENHRY and CDR2 SYGVKD. CDR3: CAISETGVTEAFF. The CDR3 bases are TGTGCCATCAGTGAAACAGGGGTCACTGAAGCTTTCTTT.

This clone was detected only once. This chain connects TRBV28 to TRBJ2-2; 12 bases fit TRBD2. This CDR3 contains 14 residues. Germline V gene lookup returns CDR1 MDHEN and CDR2 SYDVKM. The V segment lost 10 bases and the J segment 2 bases; nucleotides outside the gene matches: 2. CDR3 in amino acids: CAMTSGRNTGELFF. CDR3 bases: TGTGCCATGACTAGCGGGAGAAACACCGGGGAGCTGTTTTTT.

The chain recombines TRBV6-1 with TRBJ1-5, with no clear D. V shed 5 bases and J shed 6 bases, with 11 bases lying between them. Per germline, CDR1 MNHNS and CDR2 SASEGT. This CDR3 region has 13 residues. CDR3 residues: CASSSGRSQPQHF. CDR3 coding DNA: TGTGCCAGCAGTAGCGGTAGGAGTCAGCCCCAGCATTTT.

The chain combines TRBV5-4 with TRBJ1-3; D might be TRBD1 (6 bases). CDR3 size: 14 residues. The germline gives CDR1 SGHNT, CDR2 YYREEE (reference sequence). The ends were cut back, 2 bases at V and 1 base at J, with 7 bases in the middle. The CDR3 sequence is CASSLTGSGNTIYF. CDR3 DNA sequence: TGTGCCAGCAGCTTAACAGGGTCTGGAAACACCATATATTTT. Using reference TRBV5-4 and TRBJ1-3 for the parts outside the CDR3, the full variable domain is ETGVTQSPTHLIKTRGQQVTLRCSSQSGHNTVSWYQQALGQGPQFIFQYYREEENGRGNFPPRFSGLQFPNYSSELNVNALELDDSALYLCASSLTGSGNTIYFGEGSWLTVV.

The chain uses TRBV5-1 and TRBJ2-5, with a tentative D call TRBD1 (6 bases). The CDR3 spans 13 residues. Trimming took off 5 bases at V and 5 bases at J, with 13 bases between the two ends. The germline gives CDR1 SGHRS, CDR2 YFSETQ. The CDR3 DNA reads TGCGCCAGCAGTTCCTCAGGGGCGGAGACCCAGTACTTC. Translation: CASSSSGAETQYF.

V gene TRBV14 combines with J gene TRBJ2-2, with 9 bases fitting TRBD2. CDR1 and CDR2 from the germline V gene are SGHDN and FVKESK. This CDR3 spans 16 amino acids. J lost 5 bases, V lost 3 bases, and 7 bases had no gene match. CDR3 sequence reads: CASSQIAGVETGELFF. The CDR3 DNA sequence: TGTGCCAGCAGCCAGATAGCGGGAGTCGAGACCGGGGAGCTGTTTTTT.

J is TRBJ2-1 and V is TRBV19; the match to TRBD1 covers 7 bases. Trimming at V came to 4 bases and at J to 6 bases, leaving 6 bases not matched to a gene. Germline V gene sequence: CDR1 LNHDA, CDR2 SQIVND (reference sequence). The CDR3 runs to 14 residues. Written as DNA, the CDR3 is TGTGCCAGTAGTACTCCGGGACAGATCAATGAGCAGTTCTTC. Translation gives CASSTPGQINEQFF.

This sequence joins TRBV6-1 and TRBJ2-3, with D possibly TRBD1 on 5 matching bases. The CDR3 consists of 13 residues. V was shortened by 4 bases and J by 5 bases, with 10 bases between the two germline ends. The V gene's germline CDR1 is MNHNS and CDR2 SASEGT. CDR3 loop: CASSGQPRDTQYF. The CDR3 DNA reads TGTGCCAGCAGTGGACAGCCCCGAGATACGCAGTATTTT.

The V call is TRBV27, the J call TRBJ2-7, with 9 bases fitting TRBD1. With 6 bases clipped from V and 4 bases from J, the junction kept 16 bases outside the gene matches. This CDR3 comprises 17 residues. Germline CDR1 and CDR2: MNHEY and SMNVEV (reference sequence). The chain's CDR3 is CASSIDAPGTGYYEQYF. In DNA, the CDR3 is TGTGCCAGCAGCATAGACGCTCCAGGGACAGGGTATTACGAGCAGTACTTC.

CDR3 coding DNA: TGTGCCATCAGTGGGACTAGCGGGCAAGAGACCCAGTACTTC. Amino acids: CAISGTSGQETQYF. The rearrangement joins TRBV10-3 to TRBJ2-5; 11 nucleotides line up with TRBD2. The CDR3 sequence is 14 residues long. The ends lost 4 bases at V and 2 bases at J; junction bases unmatched: 0. Looked up from germline, CDR1 is ENHRY and CDR2 is SYGVKD.

V is TRBV7-2 and J is TRBJ1-5; 9 bases fit TRBD1. Germline assignment: CDR1 SGHTA and CDR2 FQGNSA. This CDR3 is 15 amino acids long. Trimming cost V 1 base and J 6 bases; bases outside gene matches: 4. CDR3 sequence (DNA): TGTGCCAGCAGCTTAGGTGGGACAGGGAGTCAGCCCCAGCATTTT. It encodes CASSLGGTGSQPQHF.

The V gene is TRBV5-6, the J gene TRBJ2-3, with D uncertain. This CDR3 region has 15 residues. Germline V gives CDR1 SGHDT, CDR2 YYEEEE. V gave up 6 bases and J gave up 0 bases, with 14 bases separating them. In DNA, the CDR3 is TGTGCCAGCAACGAGAGAACCACTAGCACAGATACGCAGTATTTT. Encoded protein: CASNERTTSTDTQYF.

V and J are TRBV6-1 and TRBJ1-5; 10 bases are a match to TRBD1. Trimming took 7 bases from V and 1 from J; bases not matched to a gene: 4. The germline V gene encodes CDR1 MNHNS and CDR2 SASEGT. This CDR3 has 15 amino acids. Written as DNA, the CDR3 is TGTGCCAGCATTCCGGGACAGGGGAGCAATCAGCCCCAGCATTTT. Translation: CASIPGQGSNQPQHF.

CDR3 sequence (DNA): TGTGCCATCAGTCCGGAGGAGGGGCAAATAGGGAATTCACCCCTCCACTTT. Protein product: CAISPEEGQIGNSPLHF. The chain carries TRBV10-3 and TRBJ1-6; D possibly corresponds to TRBD1 (5 bases). The CDR3 spans 17 residues. From germline, CDR1 is ENHRY and CDR2 SYGVKD. V was clipped by 5 bases and J by 7 bases, with 21 bases between them.

The J gene is TRBJ1-5, the V gene TRBV5-4, with D tentatively TRBD1 (6 bases). Germline CDR1 is SGHNT and CDR2 is YYREEE (reference sequence). This CDR3 has 15 residues. V was pared by 3 bases and J by 0 bases, with 10 bases between. The chain's CDR3 is CASSWGPDSNQPQHF. In DNA form, the CDR3 reads TGTGCCAGCAGCTGGGGGCCGGATAGCAATCAGCCCCAGCATTTT.

This chain links TRBV11-3 with TRBJ1-3; 7 bases agree with TRBD1. Losses at the gene ends were 4 bases for V and 0 bases for J; bases not matched to a gene: 3. The CDR3 consists of 15 residues. Germline values: CDR1 SGHNT, CDR2 YENEEA. This chain's CDR3 is CASSSGTASGNTIYF. CDR3 DNA sequence: TGTGCCAGCAGCTCCGGGACAGCCTCTGGAAACACCATATATTTT.

The rearrangement uses TRBV29-1 and TRBJ1-1, with D possibly being TRBD1 (6 bases). Germline V gene data show CDR1 as SQVTM and CDR2 as ANQGSEA. V was clipped by 5 bases and J by 5 bases, with 15 bases between them. This CDR3 has 13 amino acids. The CDR3 bases are TGCAGCGTTAAATATACAGGGAGTACTGAAGCTTTCTTT. It is translated as CSVKYTGSTEAFF.

The V call is TRBV11-2, the J call TRBJ1-6, with a tentative D call TRBD1 (5 bases). Germline V gene data show CDR1 as SGHAT and CDR2 as FQNNGV. V dropped 1 base and J dropped 10 bases, with 14 bases sitting between them. The CDR3 extends over 15 amino acids. The CDR3 DNA sequence: TGTGCCAGCAGCTTAGTCTCAGGGCCAGGGTCACCCCTCCACTTT. The encoded protein is CASSLVSGPGSPLHF.

The chain employs TRBV5-1 and TRBJ1-2; D possibly corresponds to TRBD1 (6 bases). Germline-derived CDR1 and CDR2 are SGHRS and YFSETQ. V was cut by 4 bases and J by 2 bases, with 12 bases left in between. CDR3 size: 14 residues. CDR3 residues: CASSGRQGNYGYTF. The CDR3 DNA follows: TGCGCCAGCAGCGGCAGGCAGGGGAACTATGGCTACACCTTC.

The chain is built from TRBV10-3 and TRBJ2-1; D tentatively reads TRBD1 or TRBD2 (5 bases each). The CDR3 runs 12 residues. Trimming shortened V by 6 bases and J by 6 bases, and 9 bases separated the two germline ends. CDR1 and CDR2 from the germline V gene are ENHRY and SYGVKD. The DNA of the CDR3 is TGTGCCATCAGCGAGAGGGGCAATGAGCAGTTCTTC. This gives the protein CAISERGNEQFF.

The genes are TRBV2 and TRBJ2-3, with 7 bases fitting TRBD1. Germline loops: CDR1 SNHLY, CDR2 FYNNEI. V was clipped by 6 bases and J by 4 bases; unmatched bases: 10. CDR3 length equals 15 residues. CDR3 amino acids: CASRDNRGVADTQYF. The CDR3 DNA follows: TGTGCCAGCAGAGATAACAGGGGTGTCGCAGATACGCAGTATTTT.

The gene calls are TRBV29-1 and TRBJ2-7, with 9 bases matching TRBD2. The V gene end was trimmed by 6 bases and the J gene end by 2 bases; junction bases not matched to a gene: 5. The CDR3 sequence is 13 residues long. The germline V gene encodes CDR1 SQVTM and CDR2 ANQGSEA. CDR3 sequence: CSVISGSPYEQYF. Here the CDR3 DNA reads TGCAGCGTAATTAGCGGGAGCCCCTACGAGCAGTACTTC.

The chain's CDR3 is CASSFRLAGNNEQFF. CDR3 nucleotide sequence: TGTGCCAGCAGCTTCCGGTTAGCGGGTAACAATGAGCAGTTCTTC. The chain is built from TRBV5-4 and TRBJ2-1; 7 bases match TRBD2. V gave up 2 bases and J gave up 5 bases; unmatched junction bases: 7. Germline lookup yields CDR1 SGHNT and CDR2 YYREEE (reference sequence). This CDR3 has 15 residues.

This sequence joins TRBV29-1 and TRBJ2-7, with D perhaps matching TRBD1 (5 bases). This CDR3 spans 12 amino acids. Germline CDR1 SQVTM, CDR2 ANQGSEA. Deletions cut 6 bases from V and 0 bases from J, with 9 bases between. The CDR3 nucleotides are TGCAGCGTACAGGAAACCTCCTACGAGCAGTACTTC. It is translated as CSVQETSYEQYF.

The chain couples TRBV10-3 to TRBJ2-7, with 8 bases fitting TRBD2. The junction had 9 bases not matched to a gene; V was cut back by 2 bases and J by 0 bases. The germline gives CDR1 ENHRY, CDR2 SYGVKD. The CDR3 runs to 17 residues. The CDR3 loop reads CAISEPAESGSSYEQYF. Written as DNA, the CDR3 is TGTGCCATCAGTGAGCCGGCCGAAAGCGGGAGCTCCTACGAGCAGTACTTC.

V gene TRBV7-3 combines with J gene TRBJ2-3, with 9 bases matching TRBD2. Germline loops: CDR1 SGHTA, CDR2 FQGTGA. The CDR3 has 16 residues. Germline trimming cut 3 bases from V and 3 bases from J; bases unmatched to any gene: 7. The CDR3 region is CASSFYGGGATDTQYF. In DNA form, the CDR3 reads TGTGCCAGCAGCTTTTATGGCGGGGGGGCAACAGATACGCAGTATTTT.